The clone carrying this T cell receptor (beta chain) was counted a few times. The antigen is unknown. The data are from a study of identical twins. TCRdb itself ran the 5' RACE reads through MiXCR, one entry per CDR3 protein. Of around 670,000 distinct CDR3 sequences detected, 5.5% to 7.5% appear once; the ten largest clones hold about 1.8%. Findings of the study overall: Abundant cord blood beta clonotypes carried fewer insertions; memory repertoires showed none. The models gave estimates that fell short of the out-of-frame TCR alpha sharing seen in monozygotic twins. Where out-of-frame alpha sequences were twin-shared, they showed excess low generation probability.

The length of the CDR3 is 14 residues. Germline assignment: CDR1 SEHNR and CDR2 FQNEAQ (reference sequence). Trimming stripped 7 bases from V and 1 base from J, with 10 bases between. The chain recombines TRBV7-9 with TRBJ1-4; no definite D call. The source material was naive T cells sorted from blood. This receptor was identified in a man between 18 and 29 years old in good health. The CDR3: CASTPVITNEKLFF. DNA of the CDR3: TGTGCCAGCACCCCAGTCATAACTAATGAAAAACTGTTTTTT.